These 29 T cell receptor beta chains originate from one sample sequenced in a study of Graves' ophthalmopathy and Graves' hyperthyroidism. Amplified material comprised TCR beta CDR3 regions derived from RNA transcripts. Amplification began with first-round RT-PCR using HTBI primers, then second-round multiplex PCR was performed. In TCRdb, the multiplex PCR reads were re-called with MiXCR into one record per CDR3 protein. Of around 470,000 distinct CDR3 sequences detected, roughly 14% appear once; the ten largest clones hold 9.8%. Specimen: blood. Every receptor here comes from a young woman with Graves' ophthalmopathy.

In its sample, this clonotype was seen many times. The chain has TRBV6-5 and TRBJ1-6; D unclear. Germline lookup yields CDR1 MNHEY and CDR2 SVGAGI. The CDR3 runs to 14 residues. V shed 0 bases and J shed 9 bases, with 9 bases lying between them. CDR3 nucleotide sequence: TGTGCCAGCAGTTACTCTTTGGGGATTTCACCCCTCCACTTT. It translates to CASSYSLGISPLHF.

This clonotype came up a few times. The rearrangement uses TRBV28 and TRBJ1-5, with D possibly being TRBD1 (5 bases). V was shortened by 1 base and J by 3 bases, with 25 bases between the two germline ends. The germline gives CDR1 MDHEN, CDR2 SYDVKM. CDR3 length: 20 amino acids. The CDR3 coding sequence is TGTGCCAGCAGTTTATTAGGGGCAGGGATGAGACTTACACCCAATCAGCCCCAGCATTTT. It yields the protein CASSLLGAGMRLTPNQPQHF.

This clonotype has at least ten counts. J is TRBJ2-2 and V is TRBV6-2 or TRBV6-3; D unclear. Germline V gene sequence: CDR1 MNHEY, CDR2 SVGEGT. The CDR3 spans 16 residues. Between the trimmed V and J ends, which lost 6 bases and 3 bases, there was a span of 17 bases. CDR3 protein: CASSLEAVGYTGELFF. The CDR3 DNA follows: TGTGCCAGCAGCCTTGAGGCCGTCGGCTACACCGGGGAGCTGTTTTTT.

This clonotype appeared many times. The CDR3 region has the DNA TGTGCCAGCAGTGGTTCCGGGACAGGGAGCTACGAGCAGTACTTC. Translated: CASSGSGTGSYEQYF. The chain joins TRBV6-1 to TRBJ2-7; TRBD1 matches at 9 bases. This CDR3 contains 15 residues. From germline, CDR1 is MNHNS and CDR2 SASEGT. V shed 4 bases and J 3 bases; nucleotides not matched to a gene: 7.

This clonotype has a count of ten or more. The chain joins TRBV18 to TRBJ2-3, with TRBD1 identical over 11 bases. The CDR3 spans 15 residues. V gave up 6 bases and J gave up 5 bases; unmatched junction bases: 7. Germline V gene lookup returns CDR1 KGHSH and CDR2 LQKENI. The CDR3 region is CASSLGQGAGDTQYF. The DNA for the CDR3 is TGTGCCAGCTCCCTCGGACAGGGGGCTGGAGATACGCAGTATTTT.

This clonotype was recorded at least ten times. The CDR3 loop is CASATWAGPEETQYF. In DNA, the CDR3 is TGTGCTAGTGCCACATGGGCGGGGCCAGAAGAGACCCAGTACTTC. This chain joins TRBV12-5 and TRBJ2-5; D perhaps matches TRBD2 (6 bases). The CDR3 has 15 amino acids. Germline-derived CDR1 and CDR2 are LGHNT and FRNRAP. V lost 7 bases and J lost 3, with 18 bases in between.

This clonotype was recorded at least ten times. The chain carries TRBV12-3 or TRBV12-4 and TRBJ1-5, with TRBD1 as a possible D gene (5 bases). V was cut by 5 bases and J by 3 bases, with 14 bases left in between. The CDR3 runs 15 residues. CDR3 bases: TGTGCCAGCAGTCCGCACGACAGCCCCAATCAGCCCCAGCATTTT. This gives the protein CASSPHDSPNQPQHF.

This clonotype was counted many times. The chain carries TRBV4-1 and TRBJ2-7; D call uncertain. Germline V lookup: CDR1 MGHRA, CDR2 YSYEKL. There are 13 residues in the CDR3. Trimming pared 1 base from V and 3 bases from J, leaving 7 bases between. The DNA for the CDR3 is TGCGCCAGCAGCCAAGGGATAGGCTACGAGCAGTACTTC. It specifies CASSQGIGYEQYF.

This clonotype was seen only a few times. The genes are TRBV7-2 and TRBJ2-5; D is perhaps TRBD2 (6 bases). The length of the CDR3 is 15 residues. V was shortened by 1 base and J by 5 bases, with 14 bases between the two germline ends. Germline V gives CDR1 SGHTA, CDR2 FQGNSA. Here the CDR3 DNA reads TGTGCCAGCAGCTTAGTCGGCGGGGATGCGGAGACCCAGTACTTC. This codes for CASSLVGGDAETQYF.

This clonotype occurred many times. This sequence joins TRBV12-5 and TRBJ2-7, with TRBD1 as a possible D gene (6 bases). V was trimmed by 6 bases and J by 2 bases, leaving 11 bases between them. Germline V CDR1 and CDR2: LGHNT, FRNRAP. CDR3 length: 13 residues. The CDR3 is CASGLDSTYEQYF. CDR3 nucleotides: TGTGCTAGTGGGCTGGACAGCACCTACGAGCAGTACTTC.

This clonotype was found once. V usage is TRBV6-1 and J usage is TRBJ1-2, with D uncertain. In germline, CDR1 is MNHNS, CDR2 SASEGT. Trimming left V 8 bases short and J 4 bases short, with 14 bases between. The CDR3 loop spans 13 amino acids. CDR3 nucleotides: TGTGCCAGCCTCCCTGAACAGCTCTATGGCTACACCTTC. Its protein is CASLPEQLYGYTF.

This clonotype has a handful of counts. The rearrangement links TRBV19 to TRBJ1-5, with D perhaps matching TRBD1 (6 bases). The CDR3 has 17 amino acids. Per germline, CDR1 LNHDA and CDR2 SQIVND (reference sequence). V was cut by 5 bases and J by 6 bases, with 23 bases left in between. The CDR3 DNA sequence: TGTGCCAGTAGTGCACCTCTAGGTGACAGGTGGGTTCAGCCCCAGCATTTT. Its translation: CASSAPLGDRWVQPQHF.

This clonotype was counted many times. The genes are TRBV28 and TRBJ1-3; TRBD1 might be the D (6 bases). CDR1 and CDR2 (germline): MDHEN, SYDVKM. The CDR3 is 13 amino acids. Trimming took off 9 bases at V and 2 bases at J, with 11 bases between the two ends. The CDR3 loop reads CASTQGPGNTIYF. The CDR3 coding sequence is TGTGCCAGTACACAGGGACCTGGAAACACCATATATTTT. The whole variable domain, remainder taken from reference TRBV28 and TRBJ1-3, is DVKVTQSSRYLVKRTGEKVFLECVQDMDHENMFWYRQDPGLGLRLIYFSYDVKMKEKGDIPEGYSVSREKKERFSLILESASTNQTSMYLCASTQGPGNTIYFGEGSWLTVV.

This clonotype has a count of ten or more. The J gene is TRBJ2-2, the V gene TRBV29-1, with D possibly being TRBD2 (6 bases). Trimming left V 0 bases short and J 7 bases short, with 12 bases between. CDR1 SQVTM and CDR2 ANQGSEA come from the germline V gene. This CDR3 contains 14 residues. The DNA of the CDR3 is TGCAGCGTTGAAGATCCGGCGGGAAACGGGGAGCTGTTTTTT. Its translation: CSVEDPAGNGELFF.

The chain has TRBV27 and TRBJ1-3, with TRBD1 matching over 7 bases. CDR1 MNHEY and CDR2 SMNVEV come from the germline V gene (reference sequence). CDR3 size: 15 residues. V lost 5 bases, J lost 0 bases, and 4 bases stayed unmatched. In DNA, the CDR3 is TGTGCCAGCAGTCTGGACAGGTTCTCTGGAAACACCATATATTTT. Amino acids: CASSLDRFSGNTIYF.

Remarks on this clonotype: This could be a read error, since a much larger clone is one nucleotide away. The J gene is TRBJ1-6, the V gene TRBV4-1, with D unclear. CDR1 MGHRA and CDR2 YSYEKL come from the germline V gene. This CDR3 is 14 amino acids long. The CDR3 bases are TGCGCCAGCGGCCAGTCCACCAACAATTCACCCCTCCACTTT. This translates into CASGQSTNNSPLHF.

In its sample, this clonotype was seen a few times. The CDR3 here is CASRRTRDRGYEQYF. The CDR3, as DNA: TGTGCCAGCAGACGGACCAGGGACAGGGGCTACGAGCAGTACTTC. The chain links TRBV27 to TRBJ2-7; 10 bases map to TRBD1. V shed 6 bases, J shed 3 bases, and the junction held 8 bases outside the gene matches. Germline V gene sequence: CDR1 MNHEY, CDR2 SMNVEV (reference sequence). This CDR3 spans 15 amino acids.

This clonotype was observed at least ten times. This sequence joins TRBV28 and TRBJ2-7; 12 bases line up with TRBD1. Germline V gene sequence: CDR1 MDHEN, CDR2 SYDVKM. The CDR3 extends over 15 amino acids. Trimming cost V 2 bases and J 7 bases; bases outside gene matches: 6. The chain's CDR3 is CASSLQGQGADEQYF. CDR3 DNA: TGTGCCAGCAGTTTACAGGGACAGGGGGCGGATGAGCAGTACTTC.

The rearrangement joins TRBV28 to TRBJ1-1; 8 nucleotides align to TRBD1. The germline V gene has CDR1 MDHEN and CDR2 SYDVKM. Germline trimming cut 6 bases from V and 0 bases from J; bases unmatched to any gene: 9. This CDR3 contains 16 residues. For the CDR3, the DNA is TGTGCCAGCAGGTCCGACAGGGGAAGCATGAACACTGAAGCTTTCTTT. Encoded protein: CASRSDRGSMNTEAFF.

This clonotype was detected many times. The rearrangement joins TRBV6-1 to TRBJ2-7; 7 bases agree with TRBD1. This CDR3 has 15 residues. With V trimmed by 6 bases and J by 1 base, 9 bases remained unmatched. Germline V gives CDR1 MNHNS, CDR2 SASEGT. DNA of the CDR3: TGTGCCAGCAGCACTACAGGGGCAATTTCCTACGAGCAGTACTTC. As protein: CASSTTGAISYEQYF.

This clonotype was picked up many times. The chain employs TRBV12-3 or TRBV12-4 and TRBJ1-2; TRBD1 matches 8 bases. The CDR3 runs 14 residues. After removal of 5 bases from V and 3 bases from J, the junction contained 5 bases not matched to a gene. DNA for the CDR3: TGTGCCAGCAGTCTGGACAGGGTGGACTATGGCTACACCTTC. Amino acids: CASSLDRVDYGYTF.

The table lists this clonotype with many counts. The V and J genes are TRBV2 and TRBJ1-5, with D perhaps TRBD1 (6 bases). Trimming took off 5 bases at V and 7 bases at J, with 9 bases between the two ends. The CDR3 extends over 12 amino acids. From germline, CDR1 is SNHLY and CDR2 FYNNEI. The CDR3 sequence: CASSTDSQPQHF. CDR3 nucleotides: TGTGCCAGCAGTACGGACAGCCAGCCCCAGCATTTT.

This clonotype was seen ten or more times. The chain couples TRBV2 to TRBJ2-7; D is unresolved. The germline V gene has CDR1 SNHLY and CDR2 FYNNEI. The CDR3 extends over 12 amino acids. V lost 4 bases, J lost 6 bases, and 10 bases lay in between. The CDR3: CASSVQAGEQYF. CDR3 nucleotide sequence: TGTGCCAGCAGTGTTCAAGCTGGCGAGCAGTACTTC.

This clonotype showed up many times. The chain links TRBV11-2 to TRBJ2-5, with D possibly matching TRBD2 (5 bases). The CDR3 sequence is 17 residues long. In germline, CDR1 is SGHAT, CDR2 FQNNGV. The V end was cut by 1 base, the J end by 1 base, with 16 bases between. The CDR3 reads CASSLVLGSGIQETQYF. The CDR3 DNA sequence: TGTGCCAGCAGCTTAGTTCTCGGCTCGGGGATCCAAGAGACCCAGTACTTC.

This clonotype was recorded at least ten times. The rearrangement links TRBV7-8 to TRBJ1-1; D might be TRBD1 (5 bases). The V end was cut by 0 bases, the J end by 0 bases, with 8 bases between. The CDR3 contains 15 residues. Germline V lookup: CDR1 SGHVS, CDR2 FQNEAQ. The chain's CDR3 is CASSLARGLNTEAFF. The CDR3 DNA is TGTGCCAGCAGCTTAGCGCGGGGGTTGAACACTGAAGCTTTCTTT.

This clonotype is a singleton in its sample. The chain joins TRBV2 to TRBJ1-2; TRBD1 matches 9 bases. The V segment lost 7 bases and the J segment 4 bases; nucleotides outside the gene matches: 7. Germline loops: CDR1 SNHLY, CDR2 FYNNEI. CDR3 length: 14 amino acids. For the CDR3, the DNA is TGTGCCAGCAACCCTGACAGGGGGTCCTATGGCTACACCTTC. Its translation: CASNPDRGSYGYTF.

At least ten counts were recorded for this clonotype. This sequence joins TRBV7-9 and TRBJ2-2; a possible D gene is TRBD2 (5 bases). Trimming took 3 bases from V and 6 from J, leaving 11 bases between them. Germline CDR1 is SEHNR and CDR2 is FQNEAQ (reference sequence). The CDR3 extends over 14 amino acids. DNA for the CDR3: TGTGCCAGCAGCTTGGGAGTTACCGCCGGGGAGCTGTTTTTT. It encodes CASSLGVTAGELFF.

This clonotype appeared many times. This chain joins TRBV6-5 and TRBJ1-1, with D tentatively TRBD1 (6 bases). V shed 6 bases and J shed 6 bases, with 8 bases lying between them. CDR1 and CDR2 (germline): MNHEY, SVGAGI. This CDR3 spans 11 amino acids. The CDR3 loop reads CASRGASEAFF. The CDR3 DNA sequence: TGTGCCAGCAGGGGGGCCTCTGAAGCTTTCTTT.

This clonotype was seen at least ten times. The chain carries TRBV15 and TRBJ1-3; D is uncertain. This CDR3 comprises 13 residues. V lost 5 bases, J lost 6 bases, and 11 bases lay in between. Germline V gene data show CDR1 as LNHNV and CDR2 as YYDKDF (reference sequence). The CDR3, as DNA: TGTGCCACCAGCGCGGGTACAGCAAACACCATATATTTT. It yields the protein CATSAGTANTIYF.